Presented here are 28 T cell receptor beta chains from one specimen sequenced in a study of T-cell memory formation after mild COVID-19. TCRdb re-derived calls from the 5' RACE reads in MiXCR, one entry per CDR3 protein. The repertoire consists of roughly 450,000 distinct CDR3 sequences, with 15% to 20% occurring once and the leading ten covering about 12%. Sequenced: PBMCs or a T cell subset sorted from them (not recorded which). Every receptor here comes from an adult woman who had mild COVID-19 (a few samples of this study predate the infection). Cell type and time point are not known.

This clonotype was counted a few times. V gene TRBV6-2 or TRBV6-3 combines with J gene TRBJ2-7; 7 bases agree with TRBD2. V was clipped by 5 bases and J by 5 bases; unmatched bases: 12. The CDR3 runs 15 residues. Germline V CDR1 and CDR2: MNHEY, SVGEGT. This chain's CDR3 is CASSPAPREGNEQYF. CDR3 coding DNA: TGTGCCAGCAGTCCAGCCCCCAGGGAGGGGAACGAGCAGTACTTC.

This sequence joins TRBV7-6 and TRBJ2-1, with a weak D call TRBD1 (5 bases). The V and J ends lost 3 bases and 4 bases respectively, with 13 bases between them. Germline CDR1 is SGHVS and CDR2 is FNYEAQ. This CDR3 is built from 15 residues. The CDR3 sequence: CASSLRTSPYNEQFF. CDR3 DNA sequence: TGTGCCAGCAGCTTGAGGACATCACCTTACAATGAGCAGTTCTTC.

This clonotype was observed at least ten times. CDR3 bases: TGCAGTGCTAGAGATCTCCGGGACCCCCTACTGGGTGAGCAGTTCTTC. Encoded protein: CSARDLRDPLLGEQFF. This chain uses TRBV20-1 with TRBJ2-1; D could derive from TRBD1 or TRBD2 (5 bases each). From germline, CDR1 is DFQATT and CDR2 SNEGSKA (reference sequence). With 0 bases removed from V and 9 bases from J, the gap between germline ends came to 21 bases. There are 16 residues in the CDR3.

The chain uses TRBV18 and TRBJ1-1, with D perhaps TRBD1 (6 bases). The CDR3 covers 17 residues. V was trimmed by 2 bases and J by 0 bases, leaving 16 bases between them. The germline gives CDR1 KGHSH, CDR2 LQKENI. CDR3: CASSPVGGQFVNTEAFF. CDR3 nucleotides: TGTGCCAGCTCACCAGTAGGGGGGCAATTTGTGAACACTGAAGCTTTCTTT. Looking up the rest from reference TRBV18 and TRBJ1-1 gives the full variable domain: NAGVMQNPRHLVRRRGQEARLRCSPMKGHSHVYWYRQLPEEGLKFMVYLQKENIIDESGMPKERFSAEFPKEGPSILRIQQVVRGDSAAYFCASSPVGGQFVNTEAFFGQGTRLTVV.

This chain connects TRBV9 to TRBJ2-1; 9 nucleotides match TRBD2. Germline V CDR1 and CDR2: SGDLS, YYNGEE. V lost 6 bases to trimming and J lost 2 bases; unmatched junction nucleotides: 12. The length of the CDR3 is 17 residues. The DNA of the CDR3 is TGTGCCAGCACTCCGTCGTGGGCTAGCGGGGCCTACAATGAGCAGTTCTTC. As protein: CASTPSWASGAYNEQFF.

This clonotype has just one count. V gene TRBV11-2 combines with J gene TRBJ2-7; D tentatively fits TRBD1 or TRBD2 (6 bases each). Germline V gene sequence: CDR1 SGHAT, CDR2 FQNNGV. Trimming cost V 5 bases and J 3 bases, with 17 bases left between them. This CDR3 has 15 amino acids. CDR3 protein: CASSPLRRGDYEQYF. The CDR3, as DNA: TGTGCCAGCAGCCCCCTTAGGAGGGGGGACTACGAGCAGTACTTC.

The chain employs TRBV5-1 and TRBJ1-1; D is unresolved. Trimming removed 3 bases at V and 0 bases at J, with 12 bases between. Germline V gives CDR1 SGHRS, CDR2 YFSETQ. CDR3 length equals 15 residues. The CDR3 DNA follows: TGCGCCAGCAGCTCAAGACACAGCATGAACACTGAAGCTTTCTTT. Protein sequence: CASSSRHSMNTEAFF. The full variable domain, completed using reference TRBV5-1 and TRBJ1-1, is KAGVTQTPRYLIKTRGQQVTLSCSPISGHRSVSWYQQTPGQGLQFLFEYFSETQRNKGNFPGRFSGRQFSNSRSEMNVSTLELGDSALYLCASSSRHSMNTEAFFGQGTRLTVV.

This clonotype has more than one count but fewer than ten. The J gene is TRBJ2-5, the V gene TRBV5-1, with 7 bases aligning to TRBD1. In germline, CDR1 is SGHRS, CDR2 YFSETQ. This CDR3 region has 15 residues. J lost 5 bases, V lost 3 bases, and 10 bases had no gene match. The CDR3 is CASSSGQVVVETQYF. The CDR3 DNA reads TGCGCCAGCAGCTCAGGACAGGTTGTCGTGGAGACCCAGTACTTC.

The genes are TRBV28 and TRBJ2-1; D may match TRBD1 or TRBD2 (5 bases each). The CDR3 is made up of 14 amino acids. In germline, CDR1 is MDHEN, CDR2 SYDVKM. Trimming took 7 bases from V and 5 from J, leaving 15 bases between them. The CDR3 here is CASTSYQGDNEQFF. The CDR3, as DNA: TGTGCCAGCACCAGTTACCAGGGAGACAATGAGCAGTTCTTC.

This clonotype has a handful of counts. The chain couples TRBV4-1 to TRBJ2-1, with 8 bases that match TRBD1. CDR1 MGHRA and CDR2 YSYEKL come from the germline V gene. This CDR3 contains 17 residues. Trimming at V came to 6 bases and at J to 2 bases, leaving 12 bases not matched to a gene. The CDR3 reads CASRLFIGTGTYNEQFF. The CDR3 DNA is TGCGCCAGCAGACTTTTTATTGGGACAGGCACCTACAATGAGCAGTTCTTC.

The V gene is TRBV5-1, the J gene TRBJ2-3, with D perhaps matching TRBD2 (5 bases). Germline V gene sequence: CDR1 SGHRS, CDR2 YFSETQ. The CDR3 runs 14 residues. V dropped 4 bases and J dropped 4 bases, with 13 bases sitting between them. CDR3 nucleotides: TGCGCCAGCAGCGGGATGGACTCCGCAGATACGCAGTATTTT. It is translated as CASSGMDSADTQYF.

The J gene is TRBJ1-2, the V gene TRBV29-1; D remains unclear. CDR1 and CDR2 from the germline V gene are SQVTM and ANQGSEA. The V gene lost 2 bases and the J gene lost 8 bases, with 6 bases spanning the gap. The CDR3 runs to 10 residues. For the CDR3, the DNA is TGCAGCGTTGAACTGAACGGCTACACCTTC. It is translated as CSVELNGYTF.

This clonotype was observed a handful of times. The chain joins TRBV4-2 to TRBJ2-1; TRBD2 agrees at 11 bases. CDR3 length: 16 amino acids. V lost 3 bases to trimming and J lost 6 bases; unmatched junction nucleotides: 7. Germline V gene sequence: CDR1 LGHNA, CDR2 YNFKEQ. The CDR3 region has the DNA TGTGCCAGCAGCCAGGGTAGCGGGGGGGCCGCCAATGAGCAGTTCTTC. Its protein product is CASSQGSGGAANEQFF.

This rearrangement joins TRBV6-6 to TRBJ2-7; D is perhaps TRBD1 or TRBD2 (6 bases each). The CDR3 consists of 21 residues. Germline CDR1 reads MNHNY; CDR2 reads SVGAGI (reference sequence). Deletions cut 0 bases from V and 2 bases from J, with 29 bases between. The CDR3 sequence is CASSYSNTGFGSADRTYEQYF. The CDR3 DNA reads TGTGCCAGCAGTTACTCGAACACTGGTTTCGGGAGTGCAGACAGGACCTACGAGCAGTACTTC.

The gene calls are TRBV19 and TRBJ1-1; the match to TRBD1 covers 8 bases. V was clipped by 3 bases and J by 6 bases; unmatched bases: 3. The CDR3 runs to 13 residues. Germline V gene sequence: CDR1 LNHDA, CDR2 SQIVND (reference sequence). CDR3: CASSIAGGPEAFF. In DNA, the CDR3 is TGTGCCAGTAGTATCGCAGGGGGCCCTGAAGCTTTCTTT.

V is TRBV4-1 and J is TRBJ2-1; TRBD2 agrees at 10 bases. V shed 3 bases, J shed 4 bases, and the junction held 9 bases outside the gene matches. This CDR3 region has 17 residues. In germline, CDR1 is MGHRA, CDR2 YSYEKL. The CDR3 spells CASSQRGLAEIYNEQFF. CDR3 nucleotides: TGCGCCAGCAGCCAGCGAGGACTAGCGGAAATTTACAATGAGCAGTTCTTC.

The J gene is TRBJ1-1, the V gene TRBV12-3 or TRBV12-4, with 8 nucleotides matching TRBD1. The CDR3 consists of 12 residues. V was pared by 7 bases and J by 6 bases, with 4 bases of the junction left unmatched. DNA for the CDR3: TGTGCCAGCACACAGGGGGGAGCTGAAGCTTTCTTT. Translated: CASTQGGAEAFF.

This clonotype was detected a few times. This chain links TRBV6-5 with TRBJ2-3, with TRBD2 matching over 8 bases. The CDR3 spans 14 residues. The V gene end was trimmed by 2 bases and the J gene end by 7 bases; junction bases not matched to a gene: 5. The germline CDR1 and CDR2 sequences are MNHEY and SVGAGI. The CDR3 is CASSYLGRGNTQYF. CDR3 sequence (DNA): TGTGCCAGCAGTTACCTCGGGAGGGGGAATACGCAGTATTTT.

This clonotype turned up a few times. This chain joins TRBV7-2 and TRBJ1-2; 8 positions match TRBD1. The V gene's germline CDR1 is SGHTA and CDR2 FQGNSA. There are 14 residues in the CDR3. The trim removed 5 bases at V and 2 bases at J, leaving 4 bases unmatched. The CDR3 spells CASSLRTGNYGYTF. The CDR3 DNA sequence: TGTGCCAGCAGCCTAAGGACAGGGAACTATGGCTACACCTTC.

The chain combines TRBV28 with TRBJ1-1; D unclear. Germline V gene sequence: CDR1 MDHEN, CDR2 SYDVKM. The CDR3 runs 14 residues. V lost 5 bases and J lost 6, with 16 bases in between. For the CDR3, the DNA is TGTGCCAGCAGTAACCATAGGACGGTCTCTGAAGCTTTCTTT. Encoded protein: CASSNHRTVSEAFF.

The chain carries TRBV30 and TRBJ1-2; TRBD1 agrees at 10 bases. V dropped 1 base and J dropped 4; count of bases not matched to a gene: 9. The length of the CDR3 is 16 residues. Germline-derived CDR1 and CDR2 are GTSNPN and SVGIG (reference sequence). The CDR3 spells CAWSGWDRGFSYGYTF. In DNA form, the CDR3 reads TGTGCCTGGAGTGGCTGGGACAGGGGATTCTCCTATGGCTACACCTTC.

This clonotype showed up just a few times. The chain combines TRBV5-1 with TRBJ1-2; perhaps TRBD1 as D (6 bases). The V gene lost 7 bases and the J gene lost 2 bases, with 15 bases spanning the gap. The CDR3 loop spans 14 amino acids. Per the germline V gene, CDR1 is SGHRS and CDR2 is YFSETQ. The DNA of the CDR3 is TGCGCCAGCGCCGAAACAGGGACCAACTATGGCTACACCTTC. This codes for CASAETGTNYGYTF.

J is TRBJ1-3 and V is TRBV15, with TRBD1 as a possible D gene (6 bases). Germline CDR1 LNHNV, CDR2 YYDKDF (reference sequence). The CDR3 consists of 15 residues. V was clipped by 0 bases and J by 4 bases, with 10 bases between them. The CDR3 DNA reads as TGTGCCACCAGCAGAGATATGGGGGCGGGAAACACCATATATTTT. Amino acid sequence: CATSRDMGAGNTIYF.

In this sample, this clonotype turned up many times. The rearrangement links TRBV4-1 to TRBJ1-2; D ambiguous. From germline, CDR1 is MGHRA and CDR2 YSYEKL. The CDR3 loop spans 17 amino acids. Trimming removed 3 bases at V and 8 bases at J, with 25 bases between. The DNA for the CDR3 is TGCGCCAGCAGCCAGCTAGCTATAAATGCGGCCGCAGGCGGCTACACCTTC. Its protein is CASSQLAINAAAGGYTF.

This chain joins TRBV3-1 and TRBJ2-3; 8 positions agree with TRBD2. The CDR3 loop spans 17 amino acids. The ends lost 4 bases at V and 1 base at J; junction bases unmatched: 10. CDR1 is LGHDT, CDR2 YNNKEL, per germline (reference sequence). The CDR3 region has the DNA TGTGCCAGCAGCCCCCCAGTGACGGGAGGGGGCACAGATACGCAGTATTTT. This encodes CASSPPVTGGGTDTQYF.

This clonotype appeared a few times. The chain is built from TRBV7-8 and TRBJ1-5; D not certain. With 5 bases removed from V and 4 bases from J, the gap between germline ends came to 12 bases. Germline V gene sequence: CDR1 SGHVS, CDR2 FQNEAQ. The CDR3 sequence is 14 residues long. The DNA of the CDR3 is TGTGCCAGCAGCCCCAGCGCGGGGAATCAGCCCCAGCATTTT. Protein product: CASSPSAGNQPQHF. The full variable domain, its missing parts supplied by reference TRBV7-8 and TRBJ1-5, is GAGVSQSPRYKVAKRGQDVALRCDPISGHVSLFWYQQALGQGPEFLTYFQNEAQLDKSGLPSDRFFAERPEGSVSTLKIQRTQQEDSAVYLCASSPSAGNQPQHFGDGTRLSIL.

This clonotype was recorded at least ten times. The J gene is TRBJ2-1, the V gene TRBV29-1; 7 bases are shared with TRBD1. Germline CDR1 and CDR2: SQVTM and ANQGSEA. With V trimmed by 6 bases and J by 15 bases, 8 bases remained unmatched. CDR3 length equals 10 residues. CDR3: CSVDGQVPFF. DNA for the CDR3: TGCAGCGTGGACGGACAGGTTCCGTTCTTC.

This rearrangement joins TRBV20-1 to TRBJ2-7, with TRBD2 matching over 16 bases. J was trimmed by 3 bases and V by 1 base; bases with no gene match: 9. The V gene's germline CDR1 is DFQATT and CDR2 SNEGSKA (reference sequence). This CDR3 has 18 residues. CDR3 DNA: TGCAGTGCTAGAGTTGGGACTAGCGGGAGGGCCCTCCACTACGAGCAGTACTTC. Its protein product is CSARVGTSGRALHYEQYF.